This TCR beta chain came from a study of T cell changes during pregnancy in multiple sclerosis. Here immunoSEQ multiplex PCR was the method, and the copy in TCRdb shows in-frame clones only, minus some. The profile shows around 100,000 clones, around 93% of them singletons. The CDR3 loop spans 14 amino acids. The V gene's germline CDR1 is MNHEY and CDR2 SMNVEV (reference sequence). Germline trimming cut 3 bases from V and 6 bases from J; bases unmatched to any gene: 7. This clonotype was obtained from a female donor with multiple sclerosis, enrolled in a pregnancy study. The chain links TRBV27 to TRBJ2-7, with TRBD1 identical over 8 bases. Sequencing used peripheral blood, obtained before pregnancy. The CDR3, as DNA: TGTGCCAGCAGTTTTTCCAGGGGGCGCGTCGAGCAGTACTTC. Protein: CASSFSRGRVEQYF.